This T cell receptor (beta chain) was identified during a study of blood T cells in healthy people across ages. For this clonotype: What it recognizes is unknown.

Donors were healthy Caucasian individuals from Russia aged about 6 to 90. Broader study findings: Age advanced and TCR beta diversity per million T cells fell, roughly linearly.

The authors ran a second PCR of roughly 6 to 11 cycles using a sample-barcoded 5' primer and a J-beta primer mix. TCRdb re-called the 5' RACE reads through MiXCR, storing one row per CDR3 protein. The table records 890,000 or so distinct CDR3 sequences, approximately 67% of them present only once. The junction had 7 bases not matched to a gene; V was cut back by 7 bases and J by 4 bases. The V gene's germline CDR1 is SQVTM and CDR2 ANQGSEA. The CDR3 is made up of 13 amino acids. The receptor's source is a man aged 25 to 45 in good health. What was sequenced was blood. The chain combines TRBV29-1 with TRBJ1-1, with 9 bases matching TRBD1. Here the CDR3 DNA reads TGCAGCGGTCTACAGGGGGCCGGCACTGAAGCTTTCTTT. It translates to CSGLQGAGTEAFF. Filled out from reference TRBV29-1 and TRBJ1-1, the complete variable domain reads SAVISQKPSRDICQRGTSLTIQCQVDSQVTMMFWYRQQPGQSLTLIATANQGSEATYESGFVIDKFPISRPNLTFSTLTVSNMSPEDSSIYLCSGLQGAGTEAFFGQGTRLTVV.